This T cell receptor beta chain was captured in a study of OX40 agonist ivuxolimab in advanced cancers. Study background: Enrolled patients in dose escalation had cancers that were hepatocellular carcinoma, melanoma, renal cell or head and neck cancer.

V lost 8 bases and J lost 1, with 9 bases in between. The CDR3 extends over 12 amino acids. Germline V CDR1 and CDR2: SEHNR, FQNEAQ (reference sequence). Profiling relied on immunoSEQ multiplex PCR, and the TCRdb table lists in-frame clones only, not all of them. The sample shows 65,000 to 85,000 clones, around 90% of them seen only once. This sample comprised CD4+ or CD8+ T cells sorted from blood, obtained in a trial of the OX40 agonist ivuxolimab. The TCR was taken from an adult with an advanced solid tumor such as melanoma, head and neck, liver or kidney cancer. The chain joins TRBV7-9 to TRBJ2-7; weak D call: TRBD2 (5 bases). The CDR3 reads CASRGFSYEQYF. CDR3 DNA sequence: TGTGCCAGCCGGGGTTTTTCCTACGAGCAGTACTTC.